The 6 T cell receptor beta chains presented below share a single source sample, sequenced in a study of blood T cell repertoires in COVID-19. The repertoire was sequenced with immunoSEQ multiplex PCR; TCRdb's copy has only in-frame clones and lacks some. Of about 38,000 clones detected, 74% appear once; the ten largest clones hold about 11%. Material: peripheral blood. The source is a man in his 70s with COVID-19, enrolled during active disease.

The chain employs TRBV28 and TRBJ2-7; TRBD1 matches 7 bases. This CDR3 has 17 residues. V was pared by 6 bases and J by 0 bases, with 14 bases of the junction left unmatched. Germline loops: CDR1 MDHEN, CDR2 SYDVKM. CDR3 sequence: CASRLRQGRLSSYEQYF. DNA of the CDR3: TGTGCCAGCAGATTACGACAGGGCCGCCTTAGCTCCTACGAGCAGTACTTC.

This clone was seen a handful of times. The J gene is TRBJ2-7, the V gene TRBV5-1, with 8 bases lining up with TRBD1. The CDR3 contains 17 residues. CDR1 is SGHRS, CDR2 YFSETQ, per germline. With V trimmed by 1 base and J by 3 bases, 12 bases remained unmatched. CDR3 amino acids: CASSLRMQGTGVYEQYF. The CDR3 DNA is TGCGCCAGCAGCTTGCGAATGCAAGGGACAGGAGTCTACGAGCAGTACTTC.

This chain uses TRBV7-3 with TRBJ2-1, with 9 positions matching TRBD2. The V segment lost 5 bases and the J segment 4 bases; nucleotides outside the gene matches: 9. From germline, CDR1 is SGHTA and CDR2 FQGTGA. CDR3 size: 16 residues. As DNA, the CDR3 is TGTGCCAGCAGCGTGTTAGCGGGGGCTCTATACAATGAGCAGTTCTTC. As protein: CASSVLAGALYNEQFF.

The rearrangement uses TRBV6-2 or TRBV6-3 and TRBJ1-5; D not certain. Germline CDR1 is MNHEY and CDR2 is SVGEGT. Trimming stripped 1 base from V and 2 bases from J, with 12 bases between. The CDR3 runs to 16 residues. This chain's CDR3 is CASSYFLTNGNQPQHF. The CDR3 DNA reads TGTGCCAGCAGTTACTTCCTGACAAACGGCAATCAGCCCCAGCATTTT.

V is TRBV27 and J is TRBJ2-1; 8 nucleotides match TRBD2. This CDR3 has 16 amino acids. V lost 3 bases, J lost 5 bases, and 9 bases stayed unmatched. Looked up from germline, CDR1 is MNHEY and CDR2 is SMNVEV (reference sequence). Here the CDR3 DNA reads TGTGCCAGCAGTTTGGAAACGGGAGGGCCAAACAATGAGCAGTTCTTC. Its translation: CASSLETGGPNNEQFF.

This clone was observed a single time. This chain connects TRBV7-3 to TRBJ2-1, with TRBD2 identical over 7 bases. Germline CDR1 and CDR2: SGHTA and FQGTGA. This CDR3 contains 14 residues. The ends lost 4 bases at V and 6 bases at J; junction bases unmatched: 6. The CDR3 sequence is CASSSPGGSNEQFF. CDR3 DNA sequence: TGTGCCAGCAGCTCACCCGGGGGGAGCAATGAGCAGTTCTTC.